This T cell receptor beta chain was recovered during a study of T cells in Graves' hyperthyroidism and ophthalmopathy. Study-wide points: Most clonotypes that expanded in the thyroid above 0.001 also showed up in blood. Classification by a 13 V-J model distinguished ophthalmopathy from stable hyperthyroidism.

Amplification targeted TCR beta CDR3 regions from RNA transcripts. First-round RT-PCR targeting the TCR CDR3 was performed with the HTBI primer set. MiXCR, run by TCRdb on the multiplex PCR reads, gives a single entry per CDR3 protein. The sample lists a few hundred thousand distinct CDR3 sequences, around 46% occurring once. Hyperthyroidism patients were newly diagnosed, had disease duration under 2 months, and were aged 18 to 65 years. Orbital computed tomography and thyroid ultrasound, together with serum TRAb and thyroxine and clinical symptoms, were used for diagnoses. The V gene's germline CDR1 is DFQATT and CDR2 SNEGSKA (reference sequence). After removal of 6 bases from V and 5 bases from J, the junction contained 8 bases not matched to a gene. The CDR3 has 15 amino acids. On this clonotype itself: Its antigen is unknown.

The sample comprised peripheral blood or thyroid tissue (not recorded which). The receptor comes from a woman between 18 and 29 years old with Graves' hyperthyroidism. The chain couples TRBV20-1 to TRBJ2-5; 14 nucleotides match TRBD2. The chain's CDR3 is CSAGGTSGSFETQYF. The CDR3 DNA reads TGCAGTGCCGGGGGGACTAGCGGGAGCTTTGAGACCCAGTACTTC.